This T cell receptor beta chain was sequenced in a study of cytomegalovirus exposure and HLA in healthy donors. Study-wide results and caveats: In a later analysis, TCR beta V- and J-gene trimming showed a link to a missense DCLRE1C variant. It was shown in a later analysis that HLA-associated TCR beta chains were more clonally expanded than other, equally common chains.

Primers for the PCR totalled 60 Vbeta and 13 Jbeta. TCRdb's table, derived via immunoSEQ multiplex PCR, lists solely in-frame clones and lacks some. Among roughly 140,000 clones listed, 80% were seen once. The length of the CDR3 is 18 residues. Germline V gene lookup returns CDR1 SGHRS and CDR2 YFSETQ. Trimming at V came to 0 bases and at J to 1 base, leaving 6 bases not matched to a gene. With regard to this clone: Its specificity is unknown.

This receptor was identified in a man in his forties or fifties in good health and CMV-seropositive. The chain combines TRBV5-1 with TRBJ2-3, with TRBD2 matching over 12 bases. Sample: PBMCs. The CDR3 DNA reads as TGCGCCAGCAGCTTGGGACTAGCGGGGGTCACCGGCACAGATACGCAGTATTTT. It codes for CASSLGLAGVTGTDTQYF.